This is a list of T cell receptor beta chains from one sample in a study of vaccination effects on CD4 cells after COVID-19. Sequencing was performed with immunoSEQ multiplex PCR; in TCRdb, only in-frame clones are kept and a portion is missing. The sample lists about 37,000 clones, roughly 74% occurring once. These receptors have no known antigen. The sample in question was CD4+ T cells from PBMCs cultured without peptide, obtained before COVID-19 vaccination. Receptors originate from a human donor who received a COVID-19 vaccine. Both conserved end residues are part of each CDR3. D genes are given only for firm matches. Some rows mark clone size as missing; the rest say once, few, many or name a class of expanded clone.

clone_size,d_call,v_call,j_call,cdr3_nt,cdr3_aa
-,TRBD2,TRBV7-9,TRBJ2-5,TGTGCCAGCAGCCCGGGGGGTAGCGGGAGCTCGGTAGGGACCCAGTACTTC,CASSPGGSGSSVGTQYF
-,TRBD2,TRBV10-3,TRBJ2-2,TGTGCCATCACGGGGCGGGGGGCCACCGGGGAGCTGTTTTTT,CAITGRGATGELFF
-,TRBD2,TRBV7-2,TRBJ2-1,TGTGCCAGCAGCCCGCGACTAGCGGGGGGATACAATGAGCAGTTCTTC,CASSPRLAGGYNEQFF
few,-,TRBV28,TRBJ1-2,TGTGCCAGCAGTTTACCCCCGGGGACATATGGCTACACCTTC,CASSLPPGTYGYTF
-,TRBD2,TRBV2,TRBJ2-2,TGTGCCACCTCCCTAGCGGGAGGTACCGGGGAGCTGTTTTTT,CATSLAGGTGELFF
once,TRBD1,TRBV6-2/TRBV6-3,TRBJ2-6,TGTGCCAGCAGCGGACAGGGGTCTGGGGCCAACGTCCTGACTTTC,CASSGQGSGANVLTF
-,-,TRBV30,TRBJ2-7,TGTGCCTGGAGTGTACCCGTACAGACAACCTACGAGCAGTACTTC,CAWSVPVQTTYEQYF
-,-,TRBV5-1,TRBJ2-1,TGCGCCAGCAGCTTTCTAGGGATTGTGGACAATGAGCAGTTCTTC,CASSFLGIVDNEQFF
-,TRBD2,TRBV29-1,TRBJ2-1,TGCAGCGTTGAGGGAGCGGGAGCAGCCTACAATGAGCAGTTCTTC,CSVEGAGAAYNEQFF
-,-,TRBV6-1,TRBJ2-5,TGTGCCAGCAGTGAAGGAGCGCAAGAGACCCAGTACTTC,CASSEGAQETQYF
-,-,TRBV3-1/TRBV3-2,TRBJ2-6,TGTGCCAGCAGCCAAGGGACAGACCACTCTGGGGCCAACGTCCTGACTTTC,CASSQGTDHSGANVLTF
-,-,TRBV18,TRBJ2-5,TGTGCCAGCTCACCAGACAGGACAGCGATCCAAGAGACCCAGTACTTC,CASSPDRTAIQETQYF
once,TRBD1,TRBV19,TRBJ2-5,TGTGCCAGTAGTGGTGGTAGGACAGGTCGGCCAGGGACCCAGTACTTC,CASSGGRTGRPGTQYF
-,-,TRBV3-1/TRBV3-2,TRBJ1-4,TGTGCCAGCAGCCAAGAGCGGGGGAGGGCGGCTAATGAAAAACTGTTTTTT,CASSQERGRAANEKLFF
-,-,TRBV2,TRBJ1-4,TGTGCCAGCAGGACCGACAGCTCGAATGAAAAACTGTTTTTT,CASRTDSSNEKLFF
-,-,TRBV15,TRBJ2-2,TGTGCCACCAGCGAGTGGGGGAACACCGGGGAGCTGTTTTTT,CATSEWGNTGELFF
medium-sized,TRBD2,TRBV5-1,TRBJ2-5,TGCGCCAGCAGCTTGGCCATAGCGGGGGGGCCCCAAGAGACCCAGTACTTC,CASSLAIAGGPQETQYF
-,-,TRBV7-9,TRBJ1-4,TGTGCCAGGTATCGTCAGAAATGTTTTCGGGGTGAAAAACTGTTTTTT,CARYRQKCFRGEKLFF
-,-,TRBV6-5,TRBJ2-7,TGTGCCAGCAGGCGACAGAGCGAGCAGTACTTC,CASRRQSEQYF
-,-,TRBV5-4,TRBJ2-2,TGTGCCAGCAGTCAGGACGTGAACACCGGGGAGCTGTTTTTT,CASSQDVNTGELFF
-,-,TRBV28,TRBJ2-2,TGTGCCAGCAGCCAGGAGACGAACACCGGGGAGCTGTTTTTT,CASSQETNTGELFF
-,-,TRBV2,TRBJ1-5,TGTGCCAGCGGGGATCAGCCCCAGCATTTT,CASGDQPQHF
once,TRBD2,TRBV4-3,TRBJ2-7,TGCGCCAGCAGCCATCGGGCGGGGGACTCCTACGAGCAGTACTTC,CASSHRAGDSYEQYF
few,-,TRBV4-1,TRBJ2-3,TGCGCCAGCAGCCGAGGATCCTACAACACAGATACGCAGTATTTT,CASSRGSYNTDTQYF
-,-,TRBV10-3,TRBJ1-5,TGTGCCATCAGTGCGGGAAGGAGCAATCAGCCCCAGCATTTT,CAISAGRSNQPQHF
-,TRBD1,TRBV30,TRBJ2-1,TGTGCCTGGAGTGTAGGGACAGTCCCCAATGAGCAGTTCTTC,CAWSVGTVPNEQFF
-,-,TRBV5-5,TRBJ1-5,TGTGCCAGCAGCTTGCGTGGGACGGCGATTTCCTCAGGTCCCCAGCATTTT,CASSLRGTAISSGPQHF
-,-,TRBV7-2,TRBJ1-6,TGTGCCAGCAGCTCCCGGACATATAATTCACCCCTCCACTTT,CASSSRTYNSPLHF
-,TRBD1,TRBV9,TRBJ1-1,TGTGCCAGCAGCGAGGGGGCGAACACTGAAGCTTTCTTT,CASSEGANTEAFF
-,TRBD2,TRBV7-2,TRBJ2-7,TGTGCCAGCAGCTTAAGCGGGAGCTACGAGCAGTACTTC,CASSLSGSYEQYF
-,-,TRBV16,TRBJ1-2,TGTGCCAGCAGCCCGAGACAGACTGGCTACACCTTC,CASSPRQTGYTF
-,TRBD1,TRBV7-2,TRBJ2-7,TGTGCCAGCGGGGCAGGACAGGGGTTGGGGCAGTACTTC,CASGAGQGLGQYF
-,-,TRBV5-6,TRBJ2-1,TGTGCCAGCAGCCCCGTCGGCGGACAAAATGAGCAGTTCTTC,CASSPVGGQNEQFF
once,TRBD1,TRBV15,TRBJ1-5,TGTGCCACCAGCAGAGATTCGGGAGGGGGCAGTCAGCCCCAGCATTTT,CATSRDSGGGSQPQHF
-,-,TRBV11-3,TRBJ1-1,TGTGCCAGCAGCCCCGGAGGGGATGGCACTGAAGCTTTCTTT,CASSPGGDGTEAFF
-,-,TRBV4-1,TRBJ1-1,TGCGCCAGCAGCCCCCGACAGAACACTGAAGCTTTCTTT,CASSPRQNTEAFF
once,-,TRBV6-2/TRBV6-3,TRBJ1-2,TGTGCCAGCAGCGTGACAGGTTTTCCGTATGGCTACACCTTC,CASSVTGFPYGYTF
-,TRBD1,TRBV29-1,TRBJ1-1,TGCAGCGTCCTAAGACAGGGGATGTACACTGAAGCTTTCTTT,CSVLRQGMYTEAFF
-,-,TRBV28,TRBJ2-2,TGTGCCAGCAGTGGCCTAGTTCTCACCGGGGAGCTGTTTTTT,CASSGLVLTGELFF
-,TRBD2,TRBV24-1,TRBJ2-2,TGTGCCACCAGTGGGGCCAGCGGGACGACTGGCGGGGAGCTGTTTTTT,CATSGASGTTGGELFF
-,-,TRBV13,TRBJ1-5,TGTGCCAGCAGCTCTGGGGGTGGGGATCAGCCCCAGCATTTT,CASSSGGGDQPQHF
once,-,TRBV5-1,TRBJ2-3,TGCGCCAGCAGCTTGGATGGCGCTACTAGCACAGATACGCAGTATTTT,CASSLDGATSTDTQYF
few,-,TRBV12-5,TRBJ1-5,TGTGCTAGTGGTTTGGTACTGGGGGATAGCAATCAGCCCCAGCATTTT,CASGLVLGDSNQPQHF
once,-,TRBV11-2,TRBJ1-5,TGTGCCAGCAGCTTAGGACAGGGCAATCAGCCCCAGCATTTT,CASSLGQGNQPQHF
-,TRBD2,TRBV6-5,TRBJ2-3,TGTGCCAGCAGTTACGGGGCGGGAGGGCCGGTTACGCAGTATTTT,CASSYGAGGPVTQYF
-,TRBD1,TRBV10-3,TRBJ1-2,TGTGCCATCAGCGGGGACAGGCACTATGGCTACACCTTC,CAISGDRHYGYTF
-,-,TRBV28,TRBJ2-2,TGTGCCAGCAGCGGCTGGACCGGGCTGTTTTTT,CASSGWTGLFF
-,TRBD1,TRBV25-1,TRBJ1-4,TGTGCCAGCAGCGGGACAGGGTATGAAAAACTGTTTTTT,CASSGTGYEKLFF
few,-,TRBV4-3,TRBJ2-7,TGCGCCAGCAGCCGAGAGGACGGCTACGAGCAGTACTTC,CASSREDGYEQYF
once,TRBD2,TRBV30,TRBJ2-1,TGTGCCTCACGGACTAGCGGAAACAATGAGCAGTTCTTC,CASRTSGNNEQFF